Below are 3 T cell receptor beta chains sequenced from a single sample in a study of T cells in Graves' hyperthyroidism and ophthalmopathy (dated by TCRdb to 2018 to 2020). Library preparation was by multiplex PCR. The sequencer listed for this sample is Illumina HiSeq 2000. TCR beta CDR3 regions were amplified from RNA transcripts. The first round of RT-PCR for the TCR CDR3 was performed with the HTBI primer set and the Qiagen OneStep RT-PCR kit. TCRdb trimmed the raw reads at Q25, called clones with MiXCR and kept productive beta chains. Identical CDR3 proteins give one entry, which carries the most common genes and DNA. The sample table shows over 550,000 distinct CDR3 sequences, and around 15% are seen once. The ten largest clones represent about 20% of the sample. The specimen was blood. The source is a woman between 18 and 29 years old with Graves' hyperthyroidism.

Here the CDR3 DNA reads TGTGCCACCAGTACAGGGGGCGGCGAGCAGTACTTC. Its translation is CATSTGGGEQYF. The chain has TRBV24-1 and TRBJ2-7, with TRBD1 identical over 9 bases. This CDR3 comprises 12 residues. From germline, CDR1 is KGHDR and CDR2 SFDVKD. V gave up 6 bases and J gave up 6 bases; unmatched junction bases: 2.

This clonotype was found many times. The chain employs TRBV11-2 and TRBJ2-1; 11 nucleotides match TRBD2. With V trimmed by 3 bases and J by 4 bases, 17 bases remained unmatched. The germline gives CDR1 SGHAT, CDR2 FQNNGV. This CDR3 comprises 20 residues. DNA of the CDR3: TGTGCCAGCAGCTTCCATACCCGTAGATTTCTAGCGGGAGGTTACAATGAGCAGTTCTTC. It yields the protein CASSFHTRRFLAGGYNEQFF.

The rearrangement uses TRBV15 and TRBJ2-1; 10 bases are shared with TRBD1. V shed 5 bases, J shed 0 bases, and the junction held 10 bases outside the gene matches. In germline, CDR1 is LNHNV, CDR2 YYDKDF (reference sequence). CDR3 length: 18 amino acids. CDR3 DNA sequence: TGTGCCACCAGCCCCGGGACAGGGGAAGAAAGCTCCTACAATGAGCAGTTCTTC. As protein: CATSPGTGEESSYNEQFF.